This is a list of T cell receptor beta chains from one sample in a study of CD8 T cells in Susac syndrome. Using its own MiXCR run on the immunoSEQ multiplex PCR reads, TCRdb lists one record per CDR3 protein. The repertoire holds hundreds of thousands of distinct CDR3 sequences, with about 95% as singletons. The specimen sequenced was CD4+ T cells from PBMCs. Receptors originate from a human donor with Susac syndrome. Both conserved end residues are part of each CDR3. A D gene is named only where the DNA matches it firmly. A row's size may be missing; if present it is once, few, many or a size class.

CDR3 length	D gene	clone size	J gene	V gene	CDR3 DNA	CDR3 protein
14	.	.	TRBJ2-2	TRBV12-3/TRBV12-4	TGTGCCAGCAGTTTATCACCCGGATCCGGGGAGCTGTTTTTT	CASSLSPGSGELFF
14	TRBD1	once	TRBJ1-4	TRBV29-1	TGCAGCGTTGGGGGGGGACAGGGCAACGAAAAACTGTTTTTT	CSVGGGQGNEKLFF
15	TRBD1	.	TRBJ1-1	TRBV19	TGTGCCGTTAAACAGGGGGCTGTCATGAACACTGAAGCTTTCTTT	CAVKQGAVMNTEAFF
13	.	.	TRBJ1-1	TRBV5-4	TGTGCCAGCAGCCTTGCAACGACAGCTGAAGCTTTCTTT	CASSLATTAEAFF
15	.	.	TRBJ2-7	TRBV20-1	TGCAGTGCTAGAGAATGCCTGACAGGTCCCTACGAGCAGTACTTC	CSARECLTGPYEQYF
13	.	.	TRBJ2-6	TRBV19	TGTGCCAGTATAGGGATCGGGGCCAACGTCCTGACTTTC	CASIGIGANVLTF
14	.	once	TRBJ2-5	TRBV7-2	TGTGCCAGCGGTCGTGGGGGAGCCGAAGAGACCCAGTACTTC	CASGRGGAEETQYF
12	.	.	TRBJ1-1	TRBV30	TGTGCCTGGAGTCCTCCCGGACGTGAAGCTTTCTTT	CAWSPPGREAFF
12	.	once	TRBJ2-5	TRBV20-1	TGCAGTGCCAACAGGGTTCAAGAGACCCAGTACTTC	CSANRVQETQYF
17	.	.	TRBJ2-1	TRBV30	TGTGCCTGGAGTATGGGTCAGGGGAACCCGTCCTACAATGAGCAGTTCTTC	CAWSMGQGNPSYNEQFF
14	TRBD2	.	TRBJ2-1	TRBV20-1	TGCAGTGCAGGACTAGCGGGGGGGTACAATGAGCAGTTCTTC	CSAGLAGGYNEQFF
17	.	.	TRBJ2-1	TRBV19	TGTGCCAGTAGTATCTCCTTACAGCGCCCCTCCTACAATGAGCAGTTCTTC	CASSISLQRPSYNEQFF
10	.	.	TRBJ1-5	TRBV29-1	TGCAGTCGGACGGGGCAGCCCCAGCATTTT	CSRTGQPQHF
13	TRBD2	.	TRBJ2-7	TRBV20-1	TGCAGTGCCCAAGCGGGGGGGCTCTACGAGCAGTACTTC	CSAQAGGLYEQYF
14	TRBD1	.	TRBJ1-5	TRBV19	TGTGCCAGTCACCGGGACAGGGGGCATCAGCCCCAGCATTTT	CASHRDRGHQPQHF
13	.	.	TRBJ2-6	TRBV30	TGTGCCTGGAGTCTAGCTGGGGCCAACGTCCTGACTTTC	CAWSLAGANVLTF
13	.	.	TRBJ1-5	TRBV6-5	TGTGCCAGCAGTTATGACTTTTATCAGCCCCAGCATTTT	CASSYDFYQPQHF
17	TRBD1	.	TRBJ1-2	TRBV29-1	TGCAGCGTTGAACAAGGGCCGGGACAGGGGCGAGGCTATGGCTACACCTTC	CSVEQGPGQGRGYGYTF
13	.	.	TRBJ1-4	TRBV20-1	TGCAGTGCTATAGGGGATGGTAATGAAAAACTGTTTTTT	CSAIGDGNEKLFF
14	.	.	TRBJ2-2	TRBV9	TGTGCCAGCACCCCCGGACTCTCTTCCGGGGAGCTGTTTTTT	CASTPGLSSGELFF
13	.	.	TRBJ1-1	TRBV29-1	TGCAGCGTCCCCCAGGGCCGATACACTGAAGCTTTCTTT	CSVPQGRYTEAFF
14	.	.	TRBJ2-7	TRBV5-1	TGCGCCAGCAGCTTGGCGCAGGGTACCTACGAGCAGTACTTC	CASSLAQGTYEQYF
14	.	.	TRBJ1-2	TRBV15	TGTGCCACCAGCAGAGGGGGACGGAACTATGGCTACACCTTC	CATSRGGRNYGYTF
13	.	.	TRBJ2-2	TRBV5-1	TGCGCCAGCAGCCCCGGGACTGTCGGGGAGCTGTTTTTT	CASSPGTVGELFF
12	.	few	TRBJ1-2	TRBV29-1	TGCAGCGTTGAAGATCCCAAGGAAGGCTACACCTTC	CSVEDPKEGYTF
12	TRBD1	.	TRBJ1-2	TRBV12-3/TRBV12-4	TGTGCCAGCAGGACAGGGGATGGAGGCTACACCTTC	CASRTGDGGYTF
12	.	.	TRBJ2-3	TRBV4-3	TGCGCCAGCAGCAGTGGCGCAGATACGCAGTATTTT	CASSSGADTQYF
11	.	.	TRBJ2-3	TRBV3-1	TGTGCCAGCAGGTTCTCAGATACGCAGTATTTT	CASRFSDTQYF
14	TRBD1	.	TRBJ1-6	TRBV3-1	TGTGCCAGCACCCTAGGGGGCTCAGGGTCACCCCTCCACTTT	CASTLGGSGSPLHF
13	.	.	TRBJ2-7	TRBV30	TGTGCCTGGTCCCGGGACGCTACTAACGAGCAGTACTTC	CAWSRDATNEQYF
16	TRBD1	once	TRBJ2-3	TRBV5-4	TGTGCCAGCAACTTCCTTAAAGGGGGCGTACCAGATACGCAGTATTTT	CASNFLKGGVPDTQYF
15	.	.	TRBJ1-6	TRBV4-1	TGCGCCAGCAGCCAAGATAAGGGGGGCTATTCACCCCTCCACTTT	CASSQDKGGYSPLHF
15	.	.	TRBJ2-2	TRBV9	TGTGCCAGCAGCGCCGTTCCGGTGGGCGCCGGGGAGCTGTTTTTT	CASSAVPVGAGELFF
12	.	.	TRBJ2-5	TRBV20-1	TGCAGTGCTAGCGGGCTAGTAGAGACCCAGTACTTC	CSASGLVETQYF
17	TRBD2	once	TRBJ2-7	TRBV2	TGTGCCAGCAGTTCAGGAGGCGGGGGGGCCGGCCCCTACGAGCAGTACTTC	CASSSGGGGAGPYEQYF
14	.	.	TRBJ2-7	TRBV28	TGTGCCAGCAGTTTACACAGGTCCTCCTACGAGCAGTACTTC	CASSLHRSSYEQYF
15	.	.	TRBJ1-1	TRBV5-1	TGCGCCAGCAGCGTGATAGAAGAAGGGAACACTGAAGCTTTCTTT	CASSVIEEGNTEAFF
13	.	.	TRBJ2-7	TRBV28	TGTGCCAGCAGTTCGGGCCAAGTCTACGAGCAGTACTTC	CASSSGQVYEQYF
11	TRBD1	.	TRBJ2-7	TRBV29-1	TGCAGCGGACAGGGGATCTACGAGCAGTACTTC	CSGQGIYEQYF
15	TRBD1	.	TRBJ2-5	TRBV7-9	TGTGCCAGCAGCCGATCGACAGGGGAGCAAGAGACCCAGTACTTC	CASSRSTGEQETQYF
16	TRBD1	.	TRBJ2-6	TRBV27	TGTGCCAGCACCAGGACAGGGTACCCTGGGGCCAACGTCCTGACTTTC	CASTRTGYPGANVLTF
16	.	.	TRBJ1-2	TRBV12-3/TRBV12-4	TGTGCCAGCAGCCCGGTTGGGGATCTCGGGGGGAGAGGCTACACCTTC	CASSPVGDLGGRGYTF
15	.	.	TRBJ1-1	TRBV30	TGTGCCTGGAGTGGCACGGGACGGACGAACACTGAAGCTTTCTTT	CAWSGTGRTNTEAFF
15	.	.	TRBJ1-2	TRBV20-1	TGCAGTGCGCCCTTGTGGAGCAGAGCTAACTATGGCTACACCTTC	CSAPLWSRANYGYTF
14	TRBD2	once	TRBJ2-7	TRBV5-1	TGCGCCAGCAGCTTAGCTCCGGGGGGCTACGAGCAGTACTTC	CASSLAPGGYEQYF
16	TRBD2	.	TRBJ2-3	TRBV27	TGTGCCAGCAGTTCCCTAGCGGGTCCCCTTTACGATACGCAGTATTTT	CASSSLAGPLYDTQYF
13	TRBD1	.	TRBJ1-2	TRBV28	TGTGCCAGCATCTCCAGGGGGAACTATGGCTACACCTTC	CASISRGNYGYTF
19	.	.	TRBJ1-2	TRBV6-2/TRBV6-3	TGTGCCAGCAGTTACTCAAGCGTACAGGGTGGTCGTGGAGGCTATGGCTACACCTTC	CASSYSSVQGGRGGYGYTF
12	TRBD1	.	TRBJ1-2	TRBV19	TGTGCCAGTATCGACAGGGCCCTTGGCTACACCTTC	CASIDRALGYTF
12	.	.	TRBJ2-7	TRBV4-1	TGCGCCAGCAGACGCGCCGGGGATCCGCAGTACTTC	CASRRAGDPQYF
12	.	.	TRBJ2-1	TRBV29-1	TGCAGCGTTGCAACAGGTTACAATGAGCAGTTCTTC	CSVATGYNEQFF
14	.	.	TRBJ2-1	TRBV20-1	TGCAGTGCTCTCAGGACGGACTCCTACAATGAGCAGTTCTTC	CSALRTDSYNEQFF